These 29 T cell receptor beta chains came from one sample sequenced in a study of healthy donors' naive CD4 and CD8 T cells. Each TCR library used around 500 ng of total RNA and a linear amplification protocol. From the reads, TCRdb called clonotypes with MiXCR, one entry per CDR3 protein. The sample holds about 200,000 distinct CDR3 sequences, 65% to 75% seen once. The specimen sequenced was naive CD4+ and CD8+ T cells sorted from blood, pooled from several donors. These receptors all stem from a pool of human donors in good health; the sample pools cells from several healthy donors.

The rearrangement joins TRBV29-1 to TRBJ2-1; 8 bases agree with TRBD2. The CDR3 is 15 residues long. The germline V gene has CDR1 SQVTM and CDR2 ANQGSEA. With 3 bases clipped from V and 3 bases from J, the junction kept 7 bases outside the gene matches. The CDR3, as DNA: TGCAGCGTTGAGGTTAGCGGGACCAACTACAATGAGCAGTTCTTC. Protein sequence: CSVEVSGTNYNEQFF.

This clonotype was detected only a few times. The rearrangement uses TRBV29-1 and TRBJ2-5, with 10 bases that match TRBD2. The CDR3 is 15 residues long. Germline CDR1 is SQVTM and CDR2 is ANQGSEA. Germline trimming cut 5 bases from V and 1 base from J; bases unmatched to any gene: 7. The CDR3 nucleotides read TGCAGCGTTACAGGGACTAGCGTACCCCAAGAGACCCAGTACTTC. Amino acids: CSVTGTSVPQETQYF. The variable domain in full, completed from reference TRBV29-1 and TRBJ2-5, reads SAVISQKPSRDICQRGTSLTIQCQVDSQVTMMFWYRQQPGQSLTLIATANQGSEATYESGFVIDKFPISRPNLTFSTLTVSNMSPEDSSIYLCSVTGTSVPQETQYFGPGTRLLVL.

The chain links TRBV18 to TRBJ2-1; 8 positions match TRBD2. The length of the CDR3 is 16 residues. Germline V gene lookup returns CDR1 KGHSH and CDR2 LQKENI. The V gene end was trimmed by 1 base and the J gene end by 8 bases; junction bases not matched to a gene: 10. The CDR3 DNA is TGTGCCAGCTCACCACGGAGCGGGGGAAGAACGGATGAGCAGTTCTTC. This codes for CASSPRSGGRTDEQFF.

The J gene is TRBJ2-1, the V gene TRBV29-1; 9 bases map to TRBD2. This CDR3 has 15 amino acids. V was pared by 6 bases and J by 8 bases, with 14 bases of the junction left unmatched. The V gene's germline CDR1 is SQVTM and CDR2 ANQGSEA. The CDR3 nucleotides are TGCAGCGTGGCGACTAGCGGACTTCTTTACGATGAGCAGTTCTTC. This codes for CSVATSGLLYDEQFF.

This rearrangement joins TRBV10-3 to TRBJ1-1; 8 positions agree with TRBD1. This CDR3 contains 14 residues. J lost 3 bases, V lost 6 bases, and 6 bases had no gene match. Germline CDR1 and CDR2: ENHRY and SYGVKD. In DNA, the CDR3 is TGTGCCATCAGATCAGGGGGCGCAGACACTGAAGCTTTCTTT. This codes for CAIRSGGADTEAFF.

The rearrangement joins TRBV2 to TRBJ1-5, with 9 bases lining up with TRBD1. V dropped 1 base and J dropped 7; count of bases not matched to a gene: 5. The CDR3 runs 15 residues. Germline loops: CDR1 SNHLY, CDR2 FYNNEI. The CDR3 sequence is CASSEDRTGVQPQHF. The CDR3, as DNA: TGTGCCAGCAGTGAAGATCGGACAGGGGTGCAGCCCCAGCATTTT.

This clonotype was counted between two and nine times. This rearrangement joins TRBV30 to TRBJ1-2; D call uncertain. CDR1 GTSNPN and CDR2 SVGIG come from the germline V gene (reference sequence). CDR3 length: 14 amino acids. Trimming removed 2 bases at V and 8 bases at J, with 18 bases between. The CDR3 coding sequence is TGTGCCTGGAGTCGGGTTCGTGCCGCCGAAGGCTACACCTTC. Its translation: CAWSRVRAAEGYTF.

V is TRBV27 and J is TRBJ1-2; TRBD1 agrees at 10 bases. The V gene's germline CDR1 is MNHEY and CDR2 SMNVEV (reference sequence). After removal of 2 bases from V and 11 bases from J, the junction contained 8 bases not matched to a gene. CDR3 length: 14 amino acids. The chain's CDR3 is CASSLRGQGVGYTF. DNA of the CDR3: TGTGCCAGCAGTTTAAGAGGACAGGGGGTCGGTTACACCTTC.

This clonotype was recorded only once. The V and J genes are TRBV19 and TRBJ1-1, with D unresolved. This CDR3 is built from 11 residues. V was shortened by 4 bases and J by 6 bases, with 6 bases between the two germline ends. In germline, CDR1 is LNHDA, CDR2 SQIVND (reference sequence). The CDR3 region is CASSKGAEAFF. CDR3 DNA sequence: TGTGCCAGTAGTAAAGGAGCTGAAGCTTTCTTT.

The chain employs TRBV30 and TRBJ2-6; the D gene is possibly TRBD1 (5 bases). The V end was cut by 2 bases, the J end by 2 bases, with 7 bases between. The CDR3 covers 14 residues. Germline-derived CDR1 and CDR2 are GTSNPN and SVGIG (reference sequence). CDR3 DNA sequence: TGTGCCTGGAGTCTAGGGGCTGGGGCCAACGTCCTGACTTTC. The encoded protein is CAWSLGAGANVLTF.

The V gene is TRBV12-3 or TRBV12-4, the J gene TRBJ1-2; 10 bases are a match to TRBD1. CDR3 length equals 14 residues. J gave up 3 bases and V 3 bases, and 1 base lay outside the gene matches. The CDR3 bases are TGTGCCAGCAGTTTGGGACAGGGGCACTATGGCTACACCTTC. As protein: CASSLGQGHYGYTF.

CDR3 in amino acids: CASRWRSDTQYF. The CDR3 region has the DNA TGTGCCAGCCGTTGGAGATCAGATACGCAGTATTTT. The rearrangement uses TRBV27 and TRBJ2-3; D unclear. CDR1 is MNHEY and CDR2 is SMNVEV in the germline V gene (reference sequence). The CDR3 is 12 residues long. V was clipped by 8 bases and J by 4 bases, with 10 bases between them.

This clonotype has a single count. The chain carries TRBV29-1 and TRBJ2-1, with no clear D. This CDR3 has 13 amino acids. Per the germline V gene, CDR1 is SQVTM and CDR2 is ANQGSEA. Trimming took 7 bases from V and 0 from J, leaving 10 bases between them. The CDR3 DNA reads as TGCAGCGCCCCTTTTCCCTCCTACAATGAGCAGTTCTTC. Its protein product is CSAPFPSYNEQFF.

J is TRBJ2-1 and V is TRBV6-2 or TRBV6-3; D is unresolved. CDR1 MNHEY and CDR2 SVGEGT come from the germline V gene. The CDR3 sequence is 12 residues long. V lost 2 bases and J lost 10, with 9 bases in between. The CDR3 sequence: CASSYPHWEQFF. The CDR3 bases are TGTGCCAGCAGTTACCCCCACTGGGAGCAGTTCTTC.

This chain links TRBV30 with TRBJ1-6; D is uncertain. The ends were cut back, 0 bases at V and 10 bases at J, with 16 bases in the middle. This CDR3 spans 15 amino acids. Germline V gene sequence: CDR1 GTSNPN, CDR2 SVGIG (reference sequence). In DNA form, the CDR3 reads TGTGCCTGGAGTGTAATCGCAGGCATCTTCTCACCCCTCCACTTT. It encodes CAWSVIAGIFSPLHF.

The chain has TRBV14 and TRBJ2-7, with TRBD2 as a possible D gene (5 bases). V lost 2 bases and J lost 6, with 14 bases in between. Germline CDR1 SGHDN, CDR2 FVKESK. The CDR3 covers 14 residues. Written as DNA, the CDR3 is TGTGCCAGCAGCCAAAGACTTGGACTTTCCGAGCAGTACTTC. It translates to CASSQRLGLSEQYF.

J is TRBJ2-3 and V is TRBV29-1; TRBD2 might be the D (5 bases). Germline CDR1 is SQVTM and CDR2 is ANQGSEA. V dropped 3 bases and J dropped 5 bases, with 15 bases sitting between them. This CDR3 comprises 14 residues. This chain's CDR3 is CSVDPGLGKDTQYF. The CDR3 DNA reads TGCAGCGTTGATCCGGGGTTAGGAAAAGATACGCAGTATTTT.

This clonotype was seen more than once but under ten times. This chain joins TRBV6-5 and TRBJ2-7; 7 positions match TRBD2. The CDR3 length is 16 residues. The V gene end was trimmed by 4 bases and the J gene end by 2 bases; junction bases not matched to a gene: 11. Per germline, CDR1 MNHEY and CDR2 SVGAGI. CDR3 in amino acids: CASSWAGSGLTYEQYF. CDR3 bases: TGTGCCAGCAGTTGGGCAGGTAGCGGGCTCACCTACGAGCAGTACTTC.

The J gene is TRBJ1-1, the V gene TRBV20-1, with D uncertain. The CDR3 totals 11 residues. Per germline, CDR1 DFQATT and CDR2 SNEGSKA (reference sequence). V was cut by 5 bases and J by 7 bases, with 11 bases left in between. The CDR3 DNA follows: TGCAGTGCTCAAGGAAACTTTGAAGCTTTCTTT. Translated, it gives CSAQGNFEAFF.

The chain carries TRBV28 and TRBJ1-2, with D uncertain. The CDR3 contains 14 residues. Germline CDR1 and CDR2: MDHEN and SYDVKM. Trimming cost V 4 bases and J 5 bases, with 14 bases left between them. The CDR3 protein is CASSWVIKGYGYTF. For the CDR3, the DNA is TGTGCCAGCAGTTGGGTGATCAAAGGGTATGGCTACACCTTC.

In this sample, this clonotype turned up a few times. The V and J genes are TRBV5-5 and TRBJ1-6; D might be TRBD1 (6 bases). Germline V CDR1 and CDR2: SGHKS, YYEKEE (reference sequence). V was cut by 4 bases and J by 7 bases, with 15 bases left in between. CDR3 length: 15 amino acids. The CDR3 loop reads CASSPPGARNSPLHF. As DNA, the CDR3 is TGTGCCAGCAGCCCACCAGGGGCTAGGAATTCACCCCTCCACTTT.

CDR3 amino acids: CASSYLPWAQPQHF. In DNA, the CDR3 is TGTGCCAGCAGTTATCTCCCCTGGGCGCAGCCCCAGCATTTT. The chain uses TRBV6-6 and TRBJ1-5; D uncertain. CDR1 MNHNY and CDR2 SVGAGI come from the germline V gene (reference sequence). The V end was cut by 3 bases, the J end by 7 bases, with 13 bases between. The CDR3 is made up of 14 amino acids.

The chain is built from TRBV29-1 and TRBJ2-3; TRBD2 aligns across 8 bases. CDR1 is SQVTM, CDR2 ANQGSEA, per germline. There are 16 residues in the CDR3. The J segment lost 0 bases and the V segment lost 4 bases, leaving 9 bases of the junction unmatched. The CDR3 DNA reads TGCAGCGTTGGTCCTCTGGCTAGCGGGAGCACAGATACGCAGTATTTT. Translation: CSVGPLASGSTDTQYF.

The rearrangement joins TRBV29-1 to TRBJ1-2; D not certain. Between the trimmed V and J ends, which lost 6 bases and 8 bases, there was a span of 16 bases. Germline V CDR1 and CDR2: SQVTM, ANQGSEA. The CDR3 runs to 12 residues. The CDR3 reads CSVMSVGRGYTF. The DNA for the CDR3 is TGCAGCGTCATGTCCGTGGGTCGGGGCTACACCTTC. Looking up the rest from reference TRBV29-1 and TRBJ1-2 gives the full variable domain: SAVISQKPSRDICQRGTSLTIQCQVDSQVTMMFWYRQQPGQSLTLIATANQGSEATYESGFVIDKFPISRPNLTFSTLTVSNMSPEDSSIYLCSVMSVGRGYTFGSGTRLTVV.

This chain links TRBV27 with TRBJ2-7; 9 bases match TRBD2. Germline V gene data show CDR1 as MNHEY and CDR2 as SMNVEV (reference sequence). The CDR3 spans 15 residues. The V gene end was trimmed by 0 bases and the J gene end by 2 bases; junction bases not matched to a gene: 2. The CDR3 bases are TGTGCCAGCAGTTTATCGGCTAGCGGGGCCTACGAGCAGTACTTC. It translates to CASSLSASGAYEQYF.

The J gene is TRBJ2-7, the V gene TRBV5-5, with D possibly matching TRBD2 (5 bases). Germline V gene data show CDR1 as SGHKS and CDR2 as YYEKEE (reference sequence). This CDR3 is built from 16 residues. Trimming took 2 bases from V and 2 from J, leaving 17 bases between them. DNA of the CDR3: TGTGCCAGCAGCTTAATCGAGAGGGATTCTCCCTACGAGCAGTACGTC. Its translation: CASSLIERDSPYEQYV.

This chain joins TRBV15 and TRBJ2-5; D is possibly TRBD1 (6 bases). V dropped 4 bases and J dropped 5 bases, with 20 bases sitting between them. The CDR3 is made up of 16 amino acids. CDR1 LNHNV and CDR2 YYDKDF come from the germline V gene (reference sequence). CDR3 amino acids: CATSTPGLAQGETQYF. Here the CDR3 DNA reads TGTGCCACCAGCACCCCGGGGCTAGCCCAGGGGGAGACCCAGTACTTC.

V usage is TRBV6-5 and J usage is TRBJ2-1; D perhaps matches TRBD2 (6 bases). V lost 1 base to trimming and J lost 1 base, with 14 bases between them. The CDR3 extends over 17 amino acids. The germline gives CDR1 MNHEY, CDR2 SVGAGI. The CDR3 region has the DNA TGTGCCAGCAGTTACTTAAAGACCGGGAGATCCTACAATGAGCAGTTCTTC. It specifies CASSYLKTGRSYNEQFF.

The sample holds a few counts of this clonotype. V gene TRBV6-2 or TRBV6-3 combines with J gene TRBJ2-1; the match to TRBD2 covers 7 bases. The germline V gene has CDR1 MNHEY and CDR2 SVGEGT. V trimming: 5 bases; J trimming: 3 bases; junction bases outside the gene matches: 13. The CDR3 length is 17 residues. The CDR3 DNA reads as TGTGCCAGCAGTCCCTCAGGACTAGGGATGAACTACAATGAGCAGTTCTTC. This encodes CASSPSGLGMNYNEQFF.